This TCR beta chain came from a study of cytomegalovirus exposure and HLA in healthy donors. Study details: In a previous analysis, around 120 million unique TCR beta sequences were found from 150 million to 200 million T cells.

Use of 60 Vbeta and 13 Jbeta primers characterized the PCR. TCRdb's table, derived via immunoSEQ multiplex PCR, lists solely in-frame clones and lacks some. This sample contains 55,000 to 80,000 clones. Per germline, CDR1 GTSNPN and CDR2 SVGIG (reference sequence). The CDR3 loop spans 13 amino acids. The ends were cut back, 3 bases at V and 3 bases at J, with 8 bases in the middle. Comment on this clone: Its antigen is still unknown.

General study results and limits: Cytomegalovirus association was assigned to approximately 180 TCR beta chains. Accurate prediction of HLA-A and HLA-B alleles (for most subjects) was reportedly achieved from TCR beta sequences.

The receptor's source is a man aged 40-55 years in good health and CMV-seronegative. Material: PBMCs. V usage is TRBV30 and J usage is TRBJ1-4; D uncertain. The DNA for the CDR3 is TGTGCCTGGAGGGGCGAAGCTAATGAAAAACTGTTTTTT. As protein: CAWRGEANEKLFF.